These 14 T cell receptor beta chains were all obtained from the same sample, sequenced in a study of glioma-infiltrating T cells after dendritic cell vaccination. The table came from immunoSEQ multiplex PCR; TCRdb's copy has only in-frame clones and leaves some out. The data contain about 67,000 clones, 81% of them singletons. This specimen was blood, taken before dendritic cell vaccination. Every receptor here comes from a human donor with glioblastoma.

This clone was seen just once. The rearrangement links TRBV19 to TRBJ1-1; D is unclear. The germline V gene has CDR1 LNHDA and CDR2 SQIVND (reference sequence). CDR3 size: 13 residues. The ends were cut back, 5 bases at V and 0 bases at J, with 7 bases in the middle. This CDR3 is CASSPYLNTEAFF. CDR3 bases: TGTGCCAGTAGTCCCTACTTGAACACTGAAGCTTTCTTT.

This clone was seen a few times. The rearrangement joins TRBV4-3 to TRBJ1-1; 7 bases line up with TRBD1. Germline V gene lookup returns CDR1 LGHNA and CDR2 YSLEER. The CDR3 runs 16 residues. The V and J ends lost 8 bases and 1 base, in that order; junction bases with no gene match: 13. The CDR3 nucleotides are TGCGCCAGCGCCGGGACAGCCCTGATGGGGAACACTGAAGCTTTCTTT. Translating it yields CASAGTALMGNTEAFF.

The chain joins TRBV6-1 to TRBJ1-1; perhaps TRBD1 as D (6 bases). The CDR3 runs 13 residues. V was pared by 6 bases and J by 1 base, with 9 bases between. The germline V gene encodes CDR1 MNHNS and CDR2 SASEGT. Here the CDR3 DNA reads TGTGCCAGCAGAGGACAGACGAACACTGAAGCTTTCTTT. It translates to CASRGQTNTEAFF.

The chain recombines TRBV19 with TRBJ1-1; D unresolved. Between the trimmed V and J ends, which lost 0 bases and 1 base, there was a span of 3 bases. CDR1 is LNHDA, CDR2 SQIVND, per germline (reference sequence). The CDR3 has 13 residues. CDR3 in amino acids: CASSIERNTEAFF. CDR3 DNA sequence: TGTGCCAGTAGTATAGAGAGGAACACTGAAGCTTTCTTT.

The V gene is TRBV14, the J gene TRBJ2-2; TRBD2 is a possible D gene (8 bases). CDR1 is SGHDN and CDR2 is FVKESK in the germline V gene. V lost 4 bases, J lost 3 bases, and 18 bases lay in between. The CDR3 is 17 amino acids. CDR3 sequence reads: CASSLPGGGKDTGELFF. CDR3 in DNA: TGTGCCAGCAGCCTTCCGGGAGGGGGCAAGGACACCGGGGAGCTGTTTTTT.

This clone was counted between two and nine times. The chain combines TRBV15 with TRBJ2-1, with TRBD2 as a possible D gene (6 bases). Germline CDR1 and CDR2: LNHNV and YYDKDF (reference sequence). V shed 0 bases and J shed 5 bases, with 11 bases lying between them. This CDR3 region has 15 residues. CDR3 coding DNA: TGTGCCACCAGCAGAGATCGGACTAACCACAATGAGCAGTTCTTC. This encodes CATSRDRTNHNEQFF.

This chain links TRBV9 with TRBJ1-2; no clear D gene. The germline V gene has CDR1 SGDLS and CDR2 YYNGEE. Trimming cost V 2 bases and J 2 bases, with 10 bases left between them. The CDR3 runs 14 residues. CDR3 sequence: CASSVSQTNYGYTF. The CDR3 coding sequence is TGTGCCAGCAGCGTTAGTCAGACAAACTATGGCTACACCTTC.

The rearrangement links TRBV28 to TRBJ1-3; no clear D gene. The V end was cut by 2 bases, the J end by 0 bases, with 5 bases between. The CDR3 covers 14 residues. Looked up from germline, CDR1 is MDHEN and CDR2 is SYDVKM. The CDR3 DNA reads TGTGCCAGCAGTTTACGACACTCTGGAAACACCATATATTTT. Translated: CASSLRHSGNTIYF. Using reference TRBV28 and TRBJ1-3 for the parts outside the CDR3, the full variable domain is DVKVTQSSRYLVKRTGEKVFLECVQDMDHENMFWYRQDPGLGLRLIYFSYDVKMKEKGDIPEGYSVSREKKERFSLILESASTNQTSMYLCASSLRHSGNTIYFGEGSWLTVV.

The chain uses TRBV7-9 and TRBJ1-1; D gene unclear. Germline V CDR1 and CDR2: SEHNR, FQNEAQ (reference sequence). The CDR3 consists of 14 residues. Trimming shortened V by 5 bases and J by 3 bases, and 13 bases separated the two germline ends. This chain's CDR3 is CASSRGNGDTEAFF. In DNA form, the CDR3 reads TGTGCCAGCAGCCGCGGGAACGGCGACACTGAAGCTTTCTTT.

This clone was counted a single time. The CDR3 spells CASSDPVGRENYGYTF. The CDR3 region has the DNA TGTGCCAGCAGCGACCCTGTGGGCAGGGAAAACTATGGCTACACCTTC. The chain uses TRBV5-6 and TRBJ1-2; tentative D call: TRBD1 (5 bases). V dropped 4 bases and J dropped 2 bases, with 18 bases sitting between them. Per germline, CDR1 SGHDT and CDR2 YYEEEE. This CDR3 comprises 16 residues.

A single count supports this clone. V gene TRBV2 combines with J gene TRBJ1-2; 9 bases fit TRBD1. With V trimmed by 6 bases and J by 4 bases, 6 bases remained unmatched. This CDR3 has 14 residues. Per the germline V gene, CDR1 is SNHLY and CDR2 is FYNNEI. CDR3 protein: CASRPGQGTYGYTF. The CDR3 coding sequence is TGTGCCAGCAGGCCTGGACAGGGGACCTATGGCTACACCTTC.

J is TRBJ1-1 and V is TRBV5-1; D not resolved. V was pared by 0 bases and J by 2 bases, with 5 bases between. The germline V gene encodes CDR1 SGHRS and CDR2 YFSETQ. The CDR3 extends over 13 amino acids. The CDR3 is CASSLGANTEAFF. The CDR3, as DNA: TGCGCCAGCAGCTTGGGGGCCAACACTGAAGCTTTCTTT.

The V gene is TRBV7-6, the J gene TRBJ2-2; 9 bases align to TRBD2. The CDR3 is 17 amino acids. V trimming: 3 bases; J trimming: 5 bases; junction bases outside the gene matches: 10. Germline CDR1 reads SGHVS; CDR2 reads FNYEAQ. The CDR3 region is CASSLGDGGGGTGELFF. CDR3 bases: TGTGCCAGCAGCTTGGGAGACGGCGGGGGGGGTACCGGGGAGCTGTTTTTT. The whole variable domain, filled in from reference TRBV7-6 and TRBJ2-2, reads GAGVSQSPRYKVTKRGQDVALRCDPISGHVSLYWYRQALGQGPEFLTYFNYEAQQDKSGLPNDRFSAERPEGSISTLTIQRTEQRDSAMYRCASSLGDGGGGTGELFFGEGSRLTVL.

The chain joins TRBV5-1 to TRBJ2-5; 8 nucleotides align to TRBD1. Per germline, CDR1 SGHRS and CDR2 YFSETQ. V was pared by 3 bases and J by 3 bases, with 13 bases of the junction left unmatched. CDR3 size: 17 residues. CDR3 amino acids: CASSWPTGAPDKETQYF. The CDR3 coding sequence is TGCGCCAGCAGCTGGCCGACAGGGGCACCCGATAAAGAGACCCAGTACTTC.